Sequencing of this T cell receptor (beta chain) was carried out in a study of early T cells in non-severe SARS-CoV-2 infection. Study at large: Sequencing input comprised bulk RNA from unsorted whole blood; chain pairing was not available. Points from the study as a whole: Reliance on VDJdb matching favored anti-spike CD8 responses; private and CD4 specificities were missed.

TCRdb independently ran MiXCR on the 5' RACE reads; one entry per CDR3 protein. The sample holds some 64,000 distinct CDR3 sequences, over 10% seen once. Comment on this clonotype: Its specificity is unknown.

V shed 1 base, J shed 5 bases, and the junction held 7 bases outside the gene matches. The germline V gene has CDR1 DFQATT and CDR2 SNEGSKA (reference sequence). The CDR3 length is 15 residues. This receptor was obtained from an adult who was a healthcare worker with PCR-confirmed SARS-CoV-2 infection or an uninfected control (not recorded which). Sequencing was carried out using whole blood. This chain uses TRBV20-1 with TRBJ2-5; the match to TRBD2 covers 10 bases. This CDR3 is CSARVAGGPRETQYF. DNA of the CDR3: TGCAGTGCTAGAGTAGCGGGAGGCCCCAGGGAGACCCAGTACTTC.